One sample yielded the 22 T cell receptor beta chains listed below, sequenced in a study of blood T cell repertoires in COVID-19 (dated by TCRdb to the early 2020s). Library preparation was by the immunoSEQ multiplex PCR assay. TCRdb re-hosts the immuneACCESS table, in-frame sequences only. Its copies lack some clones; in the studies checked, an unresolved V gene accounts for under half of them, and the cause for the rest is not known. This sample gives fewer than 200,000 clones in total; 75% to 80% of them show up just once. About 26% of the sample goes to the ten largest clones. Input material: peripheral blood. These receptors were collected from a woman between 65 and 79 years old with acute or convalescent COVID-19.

The chain's CDR3 is CSASKESTGELFF. The CDR3 DNA sequence: TGCAGTGCTAGTAAGGAGAGCACCGGGGAGCTGTTTTTT. This sequence joins TRBV20-1 and TRBJ2-2, with unresolved D. Deletions cut 3 bases from V and 4 bases from J, with 9 bases between. This CDR3 is built from 13 residues. The germline V gene has CDR1 DFQATT and CDR2 SNEGSKA (reference sequence).

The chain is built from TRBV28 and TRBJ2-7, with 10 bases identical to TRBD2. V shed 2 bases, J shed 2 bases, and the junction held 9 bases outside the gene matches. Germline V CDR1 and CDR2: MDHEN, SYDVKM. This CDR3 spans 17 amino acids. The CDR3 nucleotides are TGTGCCAGCAGTTTAGCCGGACTAGCGGCGAATACCTACGAGCAGTACTTC. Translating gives CASSLAGLAANTYEQYF.

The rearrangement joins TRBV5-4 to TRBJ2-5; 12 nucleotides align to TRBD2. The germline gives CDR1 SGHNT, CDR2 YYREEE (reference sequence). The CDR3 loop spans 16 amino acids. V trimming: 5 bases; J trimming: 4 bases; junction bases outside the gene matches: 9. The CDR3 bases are TGTGCCAGCAGACACCTAGCGGGAGGGGCCTCAGAGACCCAGTACTTC. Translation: CASRHLAGGASETQYF.

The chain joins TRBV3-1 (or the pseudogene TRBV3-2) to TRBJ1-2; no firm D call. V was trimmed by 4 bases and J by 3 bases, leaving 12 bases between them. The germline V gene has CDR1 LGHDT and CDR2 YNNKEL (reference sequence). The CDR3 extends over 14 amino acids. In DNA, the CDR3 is TGTGCCAGCAGCCCTTCGGCGGGTCACTATGGCTACACCTTC. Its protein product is CASSPSAGHYGYTF.

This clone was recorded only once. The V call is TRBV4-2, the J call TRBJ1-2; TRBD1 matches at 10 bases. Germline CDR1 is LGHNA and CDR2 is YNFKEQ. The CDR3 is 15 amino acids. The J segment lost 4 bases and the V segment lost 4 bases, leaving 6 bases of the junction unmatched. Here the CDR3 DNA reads TGTGCCAGCAGCCGTGGACAGGGGGAGAGCTATGGCTACACCTTC. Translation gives CASSRGQGESYGYTF.

The CDR3 loop is CASSDRPNYGYTF. CDR3 coding DNA: TGTGCCAGCAGCGACAGACCTAACTATGGCTACACCTTC. The J gene is TRBJ1-2, the V gene TRBV2, with a tentative D call TRBD1 (5 bases). The CDR3 sequence is 13 residues long. Per germline, CDR1 SNHLY and CDR2 FYNNEI. V was trimmed by 6 bases and J by 0 bases, leaving 8 bases between them.

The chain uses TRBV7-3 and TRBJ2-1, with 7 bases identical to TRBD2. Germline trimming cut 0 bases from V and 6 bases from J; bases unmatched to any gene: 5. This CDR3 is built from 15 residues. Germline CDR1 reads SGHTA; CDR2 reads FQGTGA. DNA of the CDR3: TGTGCCAGCAGCTTAACGGGGCTAGCGGTCAATGAGCAGTTCTTC. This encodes CASSLTGLAVNEQFF. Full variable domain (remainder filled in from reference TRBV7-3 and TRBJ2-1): GAGVSQTPSNKVTEKGKYVELRCDPISGHTALYWYRQSLGQGPEFLIYFQGTGAADDSGLPNDRFFAVRPEGSVSTLKIQRTERGDSAVYLCASSLTGLAVNEQFFGPGTRLTVL.

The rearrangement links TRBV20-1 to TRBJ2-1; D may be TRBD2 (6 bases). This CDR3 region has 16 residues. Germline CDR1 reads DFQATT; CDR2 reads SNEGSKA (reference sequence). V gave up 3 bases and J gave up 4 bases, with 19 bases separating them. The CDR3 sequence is CSASSSGSTTYNEQFF. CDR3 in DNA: TGCAGTGCTAGTTCCTCCGGGAGCACAACTTACAATGAGCAGTTCTTC.

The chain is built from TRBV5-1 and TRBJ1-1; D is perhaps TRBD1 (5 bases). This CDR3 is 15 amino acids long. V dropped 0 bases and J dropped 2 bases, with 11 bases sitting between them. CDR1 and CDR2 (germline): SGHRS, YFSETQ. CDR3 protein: CASSLVGQGNTEAFF. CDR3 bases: TGCGCCAGCAGCTTGGTGGGGCAGGGAAACACTGAAGCTTTCTTT.

CDR3 coding DNA: TGCAGTGCCCTAAGAGTCGATGAGCAGTTCTTC. Its translation: CSALRVDEQFF. V and J are TRBV20-1 and TRBJ2-1, with unresolved D. Germline CDR1 is DFQATT and CDR2 is SNEGSKA (reference sequence). The CDR3 contains 11 residues. The V end was cut by 6 bases, the J end by 8 bases, with 11 bases between.

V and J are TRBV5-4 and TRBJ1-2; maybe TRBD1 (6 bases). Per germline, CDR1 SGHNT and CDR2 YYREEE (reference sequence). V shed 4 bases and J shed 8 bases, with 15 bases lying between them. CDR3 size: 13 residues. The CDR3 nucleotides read TGTGCCAGCAGCCAATGGACAGAGGGAGGCTACACCTTC. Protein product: CASSQWTEGGYTF.

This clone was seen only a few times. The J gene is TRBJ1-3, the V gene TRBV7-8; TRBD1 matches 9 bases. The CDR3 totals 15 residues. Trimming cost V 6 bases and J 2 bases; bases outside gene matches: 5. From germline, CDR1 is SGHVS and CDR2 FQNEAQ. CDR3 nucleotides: TGTGCCAGCAGGAACGGGACAGGGACTGGAAACACCATATATTTT. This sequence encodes CASRNGTGTGNTIYF.

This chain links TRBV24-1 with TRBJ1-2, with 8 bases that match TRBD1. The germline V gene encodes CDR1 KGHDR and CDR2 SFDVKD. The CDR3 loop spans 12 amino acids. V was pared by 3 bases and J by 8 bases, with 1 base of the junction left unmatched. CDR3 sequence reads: CATSDGQGGYTF. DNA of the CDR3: TGTGCCACCAGTGATGGACAGGGCGGCTACACCTTC.

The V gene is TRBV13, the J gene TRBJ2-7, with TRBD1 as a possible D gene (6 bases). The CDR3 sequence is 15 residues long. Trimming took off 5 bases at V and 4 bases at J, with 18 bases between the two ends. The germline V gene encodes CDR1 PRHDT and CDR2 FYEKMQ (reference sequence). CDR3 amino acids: CASSKGAGRGYEQYF. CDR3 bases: TGTGCCAGCAGCAAAGGGGCGGGCAGGGGTTACGAGCAGTACTTC. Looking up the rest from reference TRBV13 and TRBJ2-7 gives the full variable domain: AAGVIQSPRHLIKEKRETATLKCYPIPRHDTVYWYQQGPGQDPQFLISFYEKMQSDKGSIPDRFSAQQFSDYHSELNMSSLELGDSALYFCASSKGAGRGYEQYFGPGTRLTVT.

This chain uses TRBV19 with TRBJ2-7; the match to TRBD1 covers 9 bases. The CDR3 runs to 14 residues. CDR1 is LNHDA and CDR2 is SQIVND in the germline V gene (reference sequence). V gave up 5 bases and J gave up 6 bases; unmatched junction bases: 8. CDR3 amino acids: CASSPGQGYSEQYF. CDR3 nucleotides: TGTGCCAGTAGTCCCGGACAGGGGTACTCCGAGCAGTACTTC.

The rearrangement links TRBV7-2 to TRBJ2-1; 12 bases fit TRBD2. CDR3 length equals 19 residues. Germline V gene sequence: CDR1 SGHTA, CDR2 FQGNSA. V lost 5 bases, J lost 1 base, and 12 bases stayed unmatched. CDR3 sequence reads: CASSLRTSGTRRSYNEQFF. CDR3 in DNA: TGTGCCAGCAGCCTAAGGACTAGCGGGACCCGAAGATCCTACAATGAGCAGTTCTTC.

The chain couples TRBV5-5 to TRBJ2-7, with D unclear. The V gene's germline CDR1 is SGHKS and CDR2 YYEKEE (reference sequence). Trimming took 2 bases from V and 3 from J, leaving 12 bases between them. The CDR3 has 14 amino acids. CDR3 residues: CASSFGADLYEQYF. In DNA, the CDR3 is TGTGCCAGCAGCTTTGGTGCGGATCTCTACGAGCAGTACTTC.

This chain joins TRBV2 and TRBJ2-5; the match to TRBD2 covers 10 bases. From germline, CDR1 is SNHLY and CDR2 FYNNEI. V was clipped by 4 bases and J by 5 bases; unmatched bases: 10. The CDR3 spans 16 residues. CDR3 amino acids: CASSVPLAGDRETQYF. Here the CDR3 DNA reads TGTGCCAGCAGTGTACCCCTAGCGGGAGATCGGGAGACCCAGTACTTC.

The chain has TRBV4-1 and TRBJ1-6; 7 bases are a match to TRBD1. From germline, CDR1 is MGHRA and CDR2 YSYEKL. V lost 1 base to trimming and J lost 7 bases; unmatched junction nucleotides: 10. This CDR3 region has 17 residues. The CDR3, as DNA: TGCGCCAGCAGCCAAGGACCTCCGGGACAGCAAAATTCACCCCTCCACTTT. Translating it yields CASSQGPPGQQNSPLHF.

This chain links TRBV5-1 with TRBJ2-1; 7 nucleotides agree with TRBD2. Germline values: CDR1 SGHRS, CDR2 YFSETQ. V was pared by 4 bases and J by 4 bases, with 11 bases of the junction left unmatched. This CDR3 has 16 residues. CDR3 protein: CASSPVVTGGYNEQFF. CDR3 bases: TGCGCCAGCAGCCCCGTCGTAACGGGAGGTTACAATGAGCAGTTCTTC.

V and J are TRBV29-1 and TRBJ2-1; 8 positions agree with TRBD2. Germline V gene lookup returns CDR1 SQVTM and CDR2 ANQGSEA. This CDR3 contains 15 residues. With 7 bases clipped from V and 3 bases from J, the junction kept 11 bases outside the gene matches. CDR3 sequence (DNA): TGCAGCGCCCACAAAGCGGGAGAATTCTACAATGAGCAGTTCTTC. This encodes CSAHKAGEFYNEQFF.

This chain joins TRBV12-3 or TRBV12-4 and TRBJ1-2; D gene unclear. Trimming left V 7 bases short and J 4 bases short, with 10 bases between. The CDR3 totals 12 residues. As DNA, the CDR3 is TGTGCCAGCACGGCCGGGGTCTATGGCTACACCTTC. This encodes CASTAGVYGYTF.